The next 23 T cell receptor beta chains were all read from a single sample in a study of OX40 agonist ivuxolimab in advanced cancers. Method: immunoSEQ multiplex PCR; TCRdb's copy keeps in-frame clones and lacks some. The table has about 44,000 clones, around 88% seen once; the top ten hold 0.3% to 0.4%. Sequences were derived from CD4+ or CD8+ T cells sorted from blood, sampled in a trial of the OX40 agonist ivuxolimab. The receptors stem from an adult with an advanced solid tumor such as melanoma, head and neck, liver or kidney cancer.

For this clone: The junction differs from germline at one of its ends, possibly a read error. The rearrangement links TRBV6-1 to TRBJ2-1; TRBD1 aligns across 9 bases. Germline loops: CDR1 MNHNS, CDR2 SASEGT. This CDR3 has 11 residues. CDR3: CASNQGQGKIF. For the CDR3, the DNA is TGTGCCAGCAACCAAGGACAGGGGAAGATCTTC.

The rearrangement links TRBV19 to TRBJ1-2; 12 nucleotides match TRBD1. V was pared by 3 bases and J by 7 bases, with 12 bases of the junction left unmatched. Germline CDR1 and CDR2: LNHDA and SQIVND (reference sequence). The CDR3 extends over 17 amino acids. The CDR3 DNA is TGTGCCAGTAGTATTCGTGTGGGACAGGGGGCGCATAGTGGCTACACCTTC. Its protein product is CASSIRVGQGAHSGYTF.

This chain links TRBV29-1 with TRBJ2-2; 8 bases are shared with TRBD1. The V gene end was trimmed by 6 bases and the J gene end by 4 bases; junction bases not matched to a gene: 7. This CDR3 region has 14 residues. Germline-derived CDR1 and CDR2 are SQVTM and ANQGSEA. CDR3 nucleotide sequence: TGCAGCGTGGAACAGGGGGACGGCACCGGGGAGCTGTTTTTT. It translates to CSVEQGDGTGELFF.

V is TRBV5-1 and J is TRBJ2-2; 11 bases fit TRBD1. After removal of 4 bases from V and 10 bases from J, the junction contained 6 bases not matched to a gene. In germline, CDR1 is SGHRS, CDR2 YFSETQ. This CDR3 has 14 amino acids. The CDR3 bases are TGCGCCAGCAGCCAAGGGACAGGGGGATTGGAGCTGTTTTTT. Encoded protein: CASSQGTGGLELFF.

This clone was seen a few times. V usage is TRBV10-3 and J usage is TRBJ1-5; D unclear. The CDR3 loop spans 13 amino acids. Trimming took off 2 bases at V and 1 base at J, with 3 bases between the two ends. CDR1 ENHRY and CDR2 SYGVKD come from the germline V gene. CDR3 bases: TGTGCCATCAGTGAGGGAAGCAATCAGCCCCAGCATTTT. Protein product: CAISEGSNQPQHF.

The chain couples TRBV18 to TRBJ1-3; the D is unclear. Per germline, CDR1 KGHSH and CDR2 LQKENI. Deletions cut 1 base from V and 4 bases from J, with 8 bases between. The CDR3 consists of 14 residues. CDR3 sequence reads: CASSPLDAGNTIYF. The CDR3 bases are TGTGCCAGCTCACCACTGGACGCGGGAAACACCATATATTTT.

This clone was observed a single time. The chain recombines TRBV7-9 with TRBJ1-6; D is ambiguous. This CDR3 contains 16 residues. Trimming cost V 0 bases and J 10 bases, with 16 bases left between them. Germline assignment: CDR1 SEHNR and CDR2 FQNEAQ (reference sequence). The CDR3 bases are TGTGCCAGCAGCTTAGCGGGTGAAGGGTCGGGGTCACCCCTCCACTTT. Translating it yields CASSLAGEGSGSPLHF. Supplemented by reference TRBV7-9 and TRBJ1-6, the full variable domain reads DTGVSQNPRHKITKRGQNVTFRCDPISEHNRLYWYRQTLGQGPEFLTYFQNEAQLEKSRLLSDRFSAERPKGSFSTLEIQRTEQGDSAMYLCASSLAGEGSGSPLHFGNGTRLTVT.

The V call is TRBV7-9, the J call TRBJ1-5; D remains unclear. The V gene lost 5 bases and the J gene lost 3 bases, with 5 bases spanning the gap. This CDR3 comprises 12 residues. Germline CDR1 and CDR2: SEHNR and FQNEAQ (reference sequence). Here the CDR3 reads CASSKDNQPQHF. CDR3 sequence (DNA): TGTGCCAGCAGCAAAGACAATCAGCCCCAGCATTTT.

The chain combines TRBV10-2 with TRBJ1-3; tentative D call: TRBD1 (6 bases). CDR1 and CDR2 (germline): WSHSY, SAAADI. Trimming removed 0 bases from V and 7 bases from J, with 7 bases in between. CDR3 size: 13 residues. The CDR3 spells CASSESRGNTIYF. CDR3 in DNA: TGCGCCAGCAGTGAGTCGAGGGGGAACACCATATATTTT.

V gene TRBV30 combines with J gene TRBJ1-2; 10 nucleotides line up with TRBD1. CDR1 and CDR2 from the germline V gene are GTSNPN and SVGIG (reference sequence). The CDR3 runs to 17 residues. V gave up 1 base and J gave up 0 bases; unmatched junction bases: 8. The CDR3 DNA follows: TGTGCCTGGAGTGGCGGGACAGGGGCCCCAGCTAACTATGGCTACACCTTC. Translating it yields CAWSGGTGAPANYGYTF. The variable domain in full, with the rest retrieved from reference TRBV30 and TRBJ1-2, is SQTIHQWPATLVQPVGSPLSLECTVEGTSNPNLYWYRQAAGRGLQLLFYSVGIGQISSEVPQNLSASRPQDRQFILSSKKLLLSDSGFYLCAWSGGTGAPANYGYTFGSGTRLTVV.

CDR3 nucleotides: TGTGCCAGCAGTTACTCGACCGGGACAGGGGGCGAGCAGTACTTC. It specifies CASSYSTGTGGEQYF. The chain joins TRBV6-6 to TRBJ2-7; TRBD1 matches at 11 bases. The CDR3 has 15 residues. V lost 0 bases and J lost 6; bases outside the gene matches: 4. Per the germline V gene, CDR1 is MNHNY and CDR2 is SVGAGI (reference sequence).

The rearrangement uses TRBV5-1 and TRBJ2-3; 11 bases fit TRBD2. Germline V gives CDR1 SGHRS, CDR2 YFSETQ. V lost 0 bases to trimming and J lost 4 bases; unmatched junction nucleotides: 7. This CDR3 is 17 amino acids long. The CDR3 region has the DNA TGCGCCAGCAGCTTGGGACTAGCGGGACGTCAATCAGATACGCAGTATTTT. It specifies CASSLGLAGRQSDTQYF.

The table lists this clone with a count of one. The chain employs TRBV28 and TRBJ2-1; perhaps TRBD2 as D (6 bases). Germline loops: CDR1 MDHEN, CDR2 SYDVKM. CDR3 length equals 15 residues. V lost 5 bases and J lost 2, with 13 bases in between. The CDR3 sequence is CASSAPEGTYNEQFF. DNA for the CDR3: TGTGCCAGCAGTGCCCCGGAGGGAACCTACAATGAGCAGTTCTTC.

The chain links TRBV4-1 to TRBJ2-5; 15 nucleotides agree with TRBD2. This CDR3 comprises 18 residues. Germline trimming cut 5 bases from V and 5 bases from J; bases unmatched to any gene: 12. Germline V gives CDR1 MGHRA, CDR2 YSYEKL. The CDR3 protein is CASSSRTSGRAMMETQYF. Here the CDR3 DNA reads TGCGCCAGCAGCTCCCGGACTAGCGGGAGGGCCATGATGGAGACCCAGTACTTC.

The V call is TRBV19, the J call TRBJ1-5, with 9 positions matching TRBD1. The CDR3 is made up of 16 amino acids. In germline, CDR1 is LNHDA, CDR2 SQIVND (reference sequence). V was clipped by 3 bases and J by 7 bases; unmatched bases: 10. Written as DNA, the CDR3 is TGTGCCAGTAGTATCGTAACAGGGGGCGAATGGCAGCCCCAGCATTTT. Protein sequence: CASSIVTGGEWQPQHF.

This chain's CDR3 is CASSQYTSGDYNEQFF. CDR3 nucleotides: TGCGCCAGCAGCCAATATACTAGCGGAGATTACAATGAGCAGTTCTTC. The chain uses TRBV4-1 and TRBJ2-1; 8 bases are shared with TRBD2. V lost 2 bases, J lost 4 bases, and 7 bases stayed unmatched. Germline assignment: CDR1 MGHRA and CDR2 YSYEKL. This CDR3 contains 16 residues.

This clone was found a few times. The chain couples TRBV4-2 to TRBJ1-2; no clear D gene. The germline V gene has CDR1 LGHNA and CDR2 YNFKEQ. V dropped 0 bases and J dropped 1 base, with 9 bases sitting between them. This CDR3 is 15 amino acids long. The CDR3 sequence is CASSQDEWVNYGYTF. The CDR3 nucleotides read TGTGCCAGCAGCCAAGATGAGTGGGTTAACTATGGCTACACCTTC.

For this clone: In the same sample, other DNA sequences code for this CDR3. The chain recombines TRBV6-1 with TRBJ1-1, with 8 bases fitting TRBD1. CDR1 and CDR2 (germline): MNHNS, SASEGT. The J segment lost 1 base and the V segment lost 6 bases, leaving 4 bases of the junction unmatched. CDR3 length equals 14 residues. CDR3 DNA: TGTGCCAGCAGGTTAACAGGGGGGAACACTGAAGCTTTCTTT. It codes for CASRLTGGNTEAFF.

In its sample, this clone was seen once. The V gene is TRBV9, the J gene TRBJ1-2, with D maybe TRBD1 (6 bases). The V gene's germline CDR1 is SGDLS and CDR2 YYNGEE. The V and J ends lost 0 bases and 6 bases respectively, with 15 bases between them. CDR3 length: 15 amino acids. DNA of the CDR3: TGTGCCAGCAGCGTAGGTACAAGGGGGTTTCATGGCTACACCTTC. It encodes CASSVGTRGFHGYTF. Looking up the rest from reference TRBV9 and TRBJ1-2 gives the full variable domain: DSGVTQTPKHLITATGQRVTLRCSPRSGDLSVYWYQQSLDQGLQFLIQYYNGEERAKGNILERFSAQQFPDLHSELNLSSLELGDSALYFCASSVGTRGFHGYTFGSGTRLTVV.

The V gene is TRBV30, the J gene TRBJ2-4; no clear D gene. The CDR3 is made up of 14 amino acids. Germline values: CDR1 GTSNPN, CDR2 SVGIG (reference sequence). V lost 2 bases and J 0 bases, leaving 8 bases between the germline ends. Here the CDR3 DNA reads TGTGCCTGGAGTACAGCGCCAGCCAAAAACATTCAGTACTTC. It encodes CAWSTAPAKNIQYF.

The gene calls are TRBV11-2 and TRBJ2-1; D call uncertain. V shed 3 bases and J shed 8 bases, with 8 bases lying between them. Germline lookup yields CDR1 SGHAT and CDR2 FQNNGV. The CDR3 sequence is 12 residues long. CDR3 sequence (DNA): TGTGCCAGCAGCTTTATGGCCTATGAGCAGTTCTTC. This gives the protein CASSFMAYEQFF.

The CDR3 loop is CASSINHRGSTEAFF. In DNA, the CDR3 is TGCGCCAGCAGCATAAACCACAGGGGAAGCACTGAAGCTTTCTTT. The chain has TRBV4-3 and TRBJ1-1; 7 positions match TRBD1. The CDR3 extends over 15 amino acids. The junction had 10 bases not matched to a gene; V was cut back by 5 bases and J by 4 bases. Germline CDR1 and CDR2: LGHNA and YSLEER.

This clone was counted a single time. The chain recombines TRBV11-2 with TRBJ2-2; TRBD2 matches at 11 bases. The J segment lost 4 bases and the V segment lost 5 bases, leaving 6 bases of the junction unmatched. Germline CDR1 and CDR2: SGHAT and FQNNGV. The CDR3 has 16 residues. The CDR3 sequence is CASSPTSGGVTGELFF. In DNA, the CDR3 is TGTGCCAGCAGCCCTACTAGCGGGGGAGTCACCGGGGAGCTGTTTTTT.